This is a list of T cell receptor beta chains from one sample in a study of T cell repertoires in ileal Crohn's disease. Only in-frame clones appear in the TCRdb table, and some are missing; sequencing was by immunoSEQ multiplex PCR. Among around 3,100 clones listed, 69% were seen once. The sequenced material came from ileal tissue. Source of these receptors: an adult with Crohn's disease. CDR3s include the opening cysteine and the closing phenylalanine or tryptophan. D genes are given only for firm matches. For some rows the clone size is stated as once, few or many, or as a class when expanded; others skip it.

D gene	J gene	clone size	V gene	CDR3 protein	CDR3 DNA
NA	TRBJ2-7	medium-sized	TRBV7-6	CASSLAGGSEQYF	TGTGCCAGCAGCTTAGCGGGCGGGTCCGAGCAGTACTTC
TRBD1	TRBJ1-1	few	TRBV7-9	CASSSGQGRAEAFF	TGTGCCAGCAGCTCGGGACAGGGAAGAGCTGAAGCTTTCTTT
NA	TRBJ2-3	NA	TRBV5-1	CANSRGPTTDTQYF	TGCGCCAACAGCCGCGGACCGACCACAGATACGCAGTATTTT
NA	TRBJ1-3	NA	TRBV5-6	CASSPKAGVSSGNTIYF	TGTGCCAGCAGCCCAAAGGCAGGCGTTAGCTCTGGAAACACCATATATTTT
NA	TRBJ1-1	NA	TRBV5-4	CASSLRGAPEAFF	TGTGCCAGCAGCTTGAGGGGGGCGCCTGAAGCTTTCTTT
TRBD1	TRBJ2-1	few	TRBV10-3	CAISDHGTGTWNEQFF	TGTGCCATCAGTGACCACGGGACAGGGACGTGGAATGAGCAGTTCTTC
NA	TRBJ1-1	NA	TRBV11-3	CASRTAKTEAFF	TGTGCCAGCAGGACAGCTAAAACTGAAGCTTTCTTT
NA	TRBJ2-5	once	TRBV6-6	CASSYSTRQYF	TGTGCCAGCAGTTATAGCACTAGACAGTACTTC
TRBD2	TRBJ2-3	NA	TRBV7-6	CASSLGASGRTDTQYF	TGTGCCAGCAGCTTAGGGGCTAGCGGGCGCACAGATACGCAGTATTTT
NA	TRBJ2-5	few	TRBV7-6	CASSEDWGETQYF	TGTGCCAGCAGCGAAGACTGGGGCGAGACCCAGTACTTC
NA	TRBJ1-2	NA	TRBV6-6	CASSPGASRPYGYTF	TGTGCCAGCAGTCCGGGGGCCTCCCGCCCCTATGGCTACACCTTC
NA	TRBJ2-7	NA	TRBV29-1	CSAWTRSAEQYF	TGCAGCGCGTGGACGAGGTCTGCAGAGCAGTACTTC
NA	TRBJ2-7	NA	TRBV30	CAWRPGTKKRDEQYF	TGTGCCTGGAGGCCCGGGACAAAAAAGAGAGACGAGCAGTACTTC
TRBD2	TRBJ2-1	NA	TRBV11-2	CASSYQPGLAGGEQFF	TGTGCCAGCAGCTATCAGCCCGGACTAGCGGGAGGTGAGCAGTTCTTC
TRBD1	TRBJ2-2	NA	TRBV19	CASSWGTDTGELFF	TGTGCCAGTAGTTGGGGGACAGACACCGGGGAGCTGTTTTTT
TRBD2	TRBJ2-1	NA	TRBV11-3	CASSPLAGGNEQFF	TGTGCCAGCAGCCCTTTAGCGGGAGGGAATGAGCAGTTCTTC
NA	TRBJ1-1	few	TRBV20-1	CSAFRNTEAFF	TGCAGTGCTTTTAGGAACACTGAAGCTTTCTTT
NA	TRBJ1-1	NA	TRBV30	CAWMTEGMGNTEAFF	TGTGCCTGGATGACCGAGGGGATGGGGAACACTGAAGCTTTCTTT
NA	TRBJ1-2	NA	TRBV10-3	CAISEDGFGYTF	TGTGCCATCAGTGAGGACGGATTTGGCTACACCTTC
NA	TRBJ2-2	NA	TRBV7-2	CASSQSSSRTGELFF	TGTGCCAGCAGCCAATCCTCCTCTCGAACCGGGGAGCTGTTTTTT
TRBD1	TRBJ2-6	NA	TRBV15	CATSPQGVKGGANVLTF	TGTGCCACCAGTCCTCAGGGGGTAAAAGGTGGGGCCAACGTCCTGACTTTC
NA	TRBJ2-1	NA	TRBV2	CASSADRVVDEQFF	TGTGCCAGCAGTGCCGATAGAGTGGTCGATGAGCAGTTCTTC
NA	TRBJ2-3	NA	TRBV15	CATSLLGVGADTQYF	TGTGCCACCAGCCTTTTGGGGGTCGGGGCAGATACGCAGTATTTT
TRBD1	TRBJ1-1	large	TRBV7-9	CASSHNRDRGKTEAFF	TGTGCCAGCAGCCATAACCGGGACAGGGGTAAGACTGAAGCTTTCTTT
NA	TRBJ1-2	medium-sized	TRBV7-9	CASSLRGNYGYTF	TGTGCCAGCAGCTTAAGGGGGAACTATGGCTACACCTTC
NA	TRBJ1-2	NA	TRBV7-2	CASSSHAGTGSGYTF	TGTGCCAGCAGCTCCCATGCAGGTACAGGGTCGGGCTACACCTTC
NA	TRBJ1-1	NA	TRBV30	CAWSLETGTTTEAFF	TGTGCCTGGAGTCTTGAAACAGGTACTACCACTGAAGCTTTCTTT
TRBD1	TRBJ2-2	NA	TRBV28	CASSPHGTATGELFF	TGTGCCAGCAGTCCGCACGGGACAGCCACCGGGGAGCTGTTTTTT
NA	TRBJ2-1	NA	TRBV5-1	CASSLSGYNNEQFF	TGCGCCAGCAGCTTGAGCGGGTACAACAATGAGCAGTTCTTC
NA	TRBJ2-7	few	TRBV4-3	CASSQEMAGWGWEQYF	TGCGCCAGCAGCCAAGAGATGGCGGGATGGGGCTGGGAGCAGTACTTC
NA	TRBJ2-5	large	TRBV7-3	CASSFGAGETQYF	TGTGCCAGCAGCTTTGGGGCAGGGGAGACCCAGTACTTC
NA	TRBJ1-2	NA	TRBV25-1	CASSGDKLWYGYTF	TGTGCCAGCAGCGGGGACAAGCTTTGGTATGGCTACACCTTC
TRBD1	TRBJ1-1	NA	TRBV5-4	CASSQGQMNTEAFF	TGTGCCAGCAGCCAGGGACAGATGAACACTGAAGCTTTCTTT
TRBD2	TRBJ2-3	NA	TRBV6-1	CASSVAGGVQADTQYF	TGTGCCAGCAGTGTAGCGGGAGGAGTTCAGGCAGATACGCAGTATTTT
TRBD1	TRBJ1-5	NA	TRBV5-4	CASSQEMAGGAWPQHF	TGTGCCAGCAGCCAAGAAATGGCAGGGGGCGCGTGGCCCCAGCATTTT
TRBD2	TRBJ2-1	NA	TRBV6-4	CASSEGGIVGRGSYNEQFF	TGTGCCAGCAGTGAGGGAGGTATTGTCGGGAGGGGGTCCTACAATGAGCAGTTCTTC
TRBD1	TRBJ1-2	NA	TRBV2	CASSESGQRGEGYTF	TGTGCCAGCAGTGAATCGGGACAGCGGGGCGAGGGCTACACCTTC
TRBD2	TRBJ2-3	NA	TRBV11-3	CASSPRAGGTLAGDTQYF	TGTGCCAGCAGCCCTAGGGCCGGGGGGACTCTCGCTGGGGATACGCAGTATTTT
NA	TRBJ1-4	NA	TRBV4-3	CASSPELRNEKLFF	TGCGCCAGCAGCCCTGAACTGCGAAATGAAAAACTGTTTTTT
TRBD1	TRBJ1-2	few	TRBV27	CASSFVRTGGSYGYTF	TGTGCCAGCAGTTTCGTGAGGACAGGAGGCTCCTATGGCTACACCTTC
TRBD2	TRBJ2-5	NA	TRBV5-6	CASSLASGSETQYF	TGTGCCAGCAGCTTGGCTAGCGGGAGTGAGACCCAGTACTTC
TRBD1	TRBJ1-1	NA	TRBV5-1	CASSLETGASRTEAFF	TGCGCCAGCAGCTTGGAGACAGGGGCCTCGAGGACTGAAGCTTTCTTT
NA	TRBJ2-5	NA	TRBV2	CASSDWEQETQYF	TGTGCCAGCAGTGATTGGGAGCAAGAGACCCAGTACTTC
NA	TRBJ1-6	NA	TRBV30	CAQRGTVSYNSPLHF	TGTGCTCAGCGGGGTACCGTCTCATATAATTCACCCCTCCACTTT
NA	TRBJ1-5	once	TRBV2	CASSADGGNQPQHF	TGTGCCAGCAGCGCTGACGGGGGCAATCAGCCCCAGCATTTT
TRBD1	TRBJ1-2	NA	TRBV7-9	CALTGSAAGYGYTF	TGTGCCCTGACAGGGAGTGCGGCGGGATATGGCTACACCTTC
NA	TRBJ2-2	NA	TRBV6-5	CASSYSQSGELFF	TGTGCCAGCAGTTACTCGCAGTCCGGGGAGCTGTTTTTT
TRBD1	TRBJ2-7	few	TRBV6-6	CASSTTGSYEQYF	TGTGCCAGCAGTACGACAGGGTCCTACGAGCAGTACTTC
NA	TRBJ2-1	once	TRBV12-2	CASRLGPGKSSGSMSYNEQFF	TGTGCAAGTCGCTTAGGTCCCGGGAAGAGTAGCGGGAGTATGTCCTACAATGAGCAGTTCTTC
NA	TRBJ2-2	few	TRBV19	CASSMGTKTTGELFF	TGTGCCAGTAGTATGGGGACAAAAACAACCGGGGAGCTGTTTTTT
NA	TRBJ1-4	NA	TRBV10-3	CAISEGLRSGLGGKLFF	TGTGCCATCAGTGAGGGCTTGAGATCCGGGCTAGGGGGAAAACTGTTTTTT
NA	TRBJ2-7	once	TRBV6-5	CASSYRGAYEQYF	TGTGCCAGCAGTTACCGAGGAGCCTACGAGCAGTACTTC
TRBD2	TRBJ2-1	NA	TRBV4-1	CASSPPPGTSTNEQFF	TGCGCCAGCAGCCCTCCTCCCGGGACTAGCACCAATGAGCAGTTCTTC
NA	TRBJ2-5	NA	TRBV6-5	CASSYSTRQYF	TGTGCCAGCAGTTATAGCACTAGACAGTACTTC
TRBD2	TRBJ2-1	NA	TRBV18	CASSPLAGNNEQFF	TGTGCCAGCTCACCCCTAGCGGGTAACAATGAGCAGTTCTTC